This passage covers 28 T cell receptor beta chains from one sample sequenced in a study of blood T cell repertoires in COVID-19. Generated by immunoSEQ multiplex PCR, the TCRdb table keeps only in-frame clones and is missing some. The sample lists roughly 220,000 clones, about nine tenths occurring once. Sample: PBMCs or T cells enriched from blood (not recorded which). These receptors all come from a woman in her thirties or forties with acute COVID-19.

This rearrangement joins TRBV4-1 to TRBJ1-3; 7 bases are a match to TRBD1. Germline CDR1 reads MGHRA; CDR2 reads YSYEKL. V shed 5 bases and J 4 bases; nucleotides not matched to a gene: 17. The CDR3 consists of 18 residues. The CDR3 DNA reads TGCGCCAGCAGCGTAAGGGACAGAGGGAGTACAGGAGGAAACACCATATATTTT. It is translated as CASSVRDRGSTGGNTIYF.

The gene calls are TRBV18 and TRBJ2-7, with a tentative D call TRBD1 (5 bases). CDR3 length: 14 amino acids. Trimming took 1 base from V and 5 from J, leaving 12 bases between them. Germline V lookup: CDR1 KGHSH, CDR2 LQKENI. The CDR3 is CASSPLPGIDEQYV. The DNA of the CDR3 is TGTGCCAGCTCACCACTACCAGGGATCGACGAGCAGTACGTC.

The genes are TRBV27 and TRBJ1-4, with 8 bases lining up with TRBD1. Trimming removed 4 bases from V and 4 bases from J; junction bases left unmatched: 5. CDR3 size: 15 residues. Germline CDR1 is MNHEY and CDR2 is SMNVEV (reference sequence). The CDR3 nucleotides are TGTGCCAGCAGTTCCCGGACAGGGCTTAATGAAAAACTGTTTTTT. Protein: CASSSRTGLNEKLFF.

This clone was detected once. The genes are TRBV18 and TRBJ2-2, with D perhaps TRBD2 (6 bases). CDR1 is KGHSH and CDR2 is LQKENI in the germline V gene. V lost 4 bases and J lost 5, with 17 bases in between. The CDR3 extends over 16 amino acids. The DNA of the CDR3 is TGTGCCAGCTCACTGGTACCACGGACTACGACCGGGGAGCTGTTTTTT. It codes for CASSLVPRTTTGELFF.

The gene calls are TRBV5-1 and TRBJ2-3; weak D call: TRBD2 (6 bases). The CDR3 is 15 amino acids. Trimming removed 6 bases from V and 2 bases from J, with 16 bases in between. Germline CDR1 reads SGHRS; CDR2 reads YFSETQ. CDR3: CASTLGEVYTDTQYF. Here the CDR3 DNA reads TGCGCCAGCACCCTCGGGGAGGTATACACAGATACGCAGTATTTT.

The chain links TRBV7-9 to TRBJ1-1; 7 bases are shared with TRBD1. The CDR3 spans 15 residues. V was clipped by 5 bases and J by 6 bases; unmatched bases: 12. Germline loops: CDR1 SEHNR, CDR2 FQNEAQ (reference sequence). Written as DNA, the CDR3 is TGTGCCAGCAGCCAGCCGGCAGGGGGGTTACCTGAAGCTTTCTTT. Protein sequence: CASSQPAGGLPEAFF.

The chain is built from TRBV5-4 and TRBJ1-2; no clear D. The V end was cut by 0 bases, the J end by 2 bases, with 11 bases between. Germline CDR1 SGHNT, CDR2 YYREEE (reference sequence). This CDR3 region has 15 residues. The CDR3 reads CASSLASRENYGYTF. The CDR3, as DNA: TGTGCCAGCAGCTTGGCCTCGAGGGAGAACTATGGCTACACCTTC.

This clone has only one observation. CDR3 DNA sequence: TGTGCCACCAGCAGGGGATGGAGGGGGGGGGATTCACCCCTCCACTTT. Translating it yields CATSRGWRGGDSPLHF. The genes are TRBV15 and TRBJ1-6; tentative D call: TRBD1 (6 bases). Germline V gene data show CDR1 as LNHNV and CDR2 as YYDKDF (reference sequence). V was cut by 3 bases and J by 8 bases, with 17 bases left in between. This CDR3 comprises 16 residues.

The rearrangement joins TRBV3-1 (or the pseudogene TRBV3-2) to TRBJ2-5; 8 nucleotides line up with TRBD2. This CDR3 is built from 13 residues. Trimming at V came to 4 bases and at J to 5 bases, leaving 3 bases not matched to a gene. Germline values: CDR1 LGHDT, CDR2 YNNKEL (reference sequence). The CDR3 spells CASSRRGGETQYF. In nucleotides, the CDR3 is TGTGCCAGCAGCCGACGGGGGGGTGAGACCCAGTACTTC.

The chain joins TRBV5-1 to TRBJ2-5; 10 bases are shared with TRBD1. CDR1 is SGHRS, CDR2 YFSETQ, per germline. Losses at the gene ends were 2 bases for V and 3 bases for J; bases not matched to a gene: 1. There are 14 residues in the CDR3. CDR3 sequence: CASSFGTGEETQYF. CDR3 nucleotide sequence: TGCGCCAGCAGCTTCGGGACAGGGGAAGAGACCCAGTACTTC.

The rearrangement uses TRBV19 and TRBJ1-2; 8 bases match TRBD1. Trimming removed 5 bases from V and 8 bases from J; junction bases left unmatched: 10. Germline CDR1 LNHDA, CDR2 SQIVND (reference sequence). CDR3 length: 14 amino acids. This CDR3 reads CASSSGGAVAGYTF. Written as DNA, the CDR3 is TGTGCCAGTAGTTCAGGGGGCGCGGTAGCCGGCTACACCTTC.

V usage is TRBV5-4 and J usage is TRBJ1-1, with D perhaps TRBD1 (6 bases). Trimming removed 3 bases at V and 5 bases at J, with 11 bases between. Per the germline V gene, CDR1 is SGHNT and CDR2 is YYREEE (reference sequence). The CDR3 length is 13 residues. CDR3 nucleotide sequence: TGTGCCAGCAGCTCCGACAGGCGGACTGAAGCTTTCTTT. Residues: CASSSDRRTEAFF.

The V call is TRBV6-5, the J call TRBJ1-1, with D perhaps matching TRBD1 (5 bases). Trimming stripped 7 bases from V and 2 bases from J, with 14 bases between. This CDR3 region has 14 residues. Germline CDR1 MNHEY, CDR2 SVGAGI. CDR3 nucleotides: TGTGCCAGCACCCAGAGCCAGGGTAACACTGAAGCTTTCTTT. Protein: CASTQSQGNTEAFF.

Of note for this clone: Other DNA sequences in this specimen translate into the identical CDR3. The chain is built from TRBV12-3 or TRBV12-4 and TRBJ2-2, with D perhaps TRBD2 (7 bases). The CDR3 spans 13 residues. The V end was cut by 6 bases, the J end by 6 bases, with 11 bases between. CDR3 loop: CASSLGGPGELFF. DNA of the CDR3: TGTGCCAGCAGCCTCGGGGGGCCCGGGGAGCTGTTTTTT.

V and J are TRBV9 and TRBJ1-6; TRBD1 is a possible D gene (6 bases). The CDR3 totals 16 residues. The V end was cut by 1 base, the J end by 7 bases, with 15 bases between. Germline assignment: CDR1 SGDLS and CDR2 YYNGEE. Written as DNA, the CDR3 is TGTGCCAGCAGCGTAAGGACCGGGACAATAAATTCACCCCTCCACTTT. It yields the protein CASSVRTGTINSPLHF.

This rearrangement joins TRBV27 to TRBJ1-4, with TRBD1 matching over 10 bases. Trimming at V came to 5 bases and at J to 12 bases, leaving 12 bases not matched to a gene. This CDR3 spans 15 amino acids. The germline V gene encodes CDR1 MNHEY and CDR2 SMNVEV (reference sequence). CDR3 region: CASSPLVGTGVELFF. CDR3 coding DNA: TGTGCCAGCAGTCCTCTAGTCGGGACAGGGGTAGAACTGTTTTTT.

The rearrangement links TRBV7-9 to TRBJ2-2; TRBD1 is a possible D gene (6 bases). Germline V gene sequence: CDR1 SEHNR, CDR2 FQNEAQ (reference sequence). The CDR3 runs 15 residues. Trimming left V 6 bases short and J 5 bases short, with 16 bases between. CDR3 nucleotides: TGTGCCAGCAGATCGAGGGAGAGGGGGACCGGGGAGCTGTTTTTT. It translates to CASRSRERGTGELFF.

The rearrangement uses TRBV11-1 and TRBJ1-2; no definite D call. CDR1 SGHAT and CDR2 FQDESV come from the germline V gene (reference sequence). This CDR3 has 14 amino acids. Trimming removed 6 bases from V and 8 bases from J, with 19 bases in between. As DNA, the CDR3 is TGTGCCAGCAGTCCCCCACAACGACGACACGGCTACACCTTC. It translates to CASSPPQRRHGYTF.

CDR3 nucleotides: TGTGCCAGCAGCGGCGGGACAGGGTCGACCGGGGAGCTGTTTTTT. Its protein is CASSGGTGSTGELFF. The genes are TRBV2 and TRBJ2-2; the match to TRBD1 covers 9 bases. Germline V CDR1 and CDR2: SNHLY, FYNNEI. J gave up 5 bases and V 6 bases, and 7 bases lay outside the gene matches. The CDR3 runs 15 residues.

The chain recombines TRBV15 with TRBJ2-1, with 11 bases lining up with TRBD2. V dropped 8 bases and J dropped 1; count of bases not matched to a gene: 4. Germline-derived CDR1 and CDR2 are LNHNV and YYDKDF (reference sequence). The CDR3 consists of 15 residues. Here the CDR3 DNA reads TGTGCCACCGGCCCTAGCGGGGGGTCCTACAATGAGCAGTTCTTC. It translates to CATGPSGGSYNEQFF.

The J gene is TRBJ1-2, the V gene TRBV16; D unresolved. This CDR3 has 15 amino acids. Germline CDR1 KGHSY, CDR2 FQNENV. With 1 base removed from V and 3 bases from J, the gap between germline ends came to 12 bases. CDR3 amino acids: CASSQWEQADYGYTF. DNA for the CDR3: TGTGCCAGCAGCCAATGGGAGCAGGCGGACTATGGCTACACCTTC. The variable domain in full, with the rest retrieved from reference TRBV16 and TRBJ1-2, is GEEVAQTPKHLVRGEGQKAKLYCAPIKGHSYVFWYQQVLKNEFKFLISFQNENVFDETGMPKERFSAKCLPNSPCSLEIQATKLEDSAVYFCASSQWEQADYGYTFGSGTRLTVV.

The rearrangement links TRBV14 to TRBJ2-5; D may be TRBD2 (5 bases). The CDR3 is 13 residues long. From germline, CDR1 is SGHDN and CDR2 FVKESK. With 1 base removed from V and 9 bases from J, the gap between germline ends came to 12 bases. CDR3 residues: CASSQGGPGAQYF. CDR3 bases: TGTGCCAGCAGCCAAGGAGGGCCCGGGGCCCAGTACTTC.

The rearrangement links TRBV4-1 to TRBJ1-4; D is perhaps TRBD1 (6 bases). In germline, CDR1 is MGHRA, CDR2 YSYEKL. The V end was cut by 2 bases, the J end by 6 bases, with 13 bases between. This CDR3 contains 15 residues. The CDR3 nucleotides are TGCGCCAGCAGCCAATACGAACAGGGATATGAAAAACTGTTTTTT. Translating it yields CASSQYEQGYEKLFF.

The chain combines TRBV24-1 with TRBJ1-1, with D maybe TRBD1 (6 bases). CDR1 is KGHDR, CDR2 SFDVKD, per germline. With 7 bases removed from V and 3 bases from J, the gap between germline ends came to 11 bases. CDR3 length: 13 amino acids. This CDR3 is CATRQGSDTEAFF. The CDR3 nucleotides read TGTGCCACCAGGCAGGGGAGTGACACTGAAGCTTTCTTT.

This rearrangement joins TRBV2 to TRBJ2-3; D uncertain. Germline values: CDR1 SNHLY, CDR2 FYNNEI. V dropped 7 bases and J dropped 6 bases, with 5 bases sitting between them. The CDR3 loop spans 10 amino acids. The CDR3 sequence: CASTVDTQYF. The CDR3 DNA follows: TGTGCCAGCACGGTGGATACGCAGTATTTT.

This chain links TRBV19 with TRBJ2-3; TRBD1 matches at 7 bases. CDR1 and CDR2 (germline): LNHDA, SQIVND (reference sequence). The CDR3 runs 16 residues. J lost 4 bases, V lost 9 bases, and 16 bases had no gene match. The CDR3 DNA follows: TGTGCCAGAGCTGACCCACAGGGGCCCTCCCCAGATACGCAGTATTTT. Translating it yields CARADPQGPSPDTQYF.

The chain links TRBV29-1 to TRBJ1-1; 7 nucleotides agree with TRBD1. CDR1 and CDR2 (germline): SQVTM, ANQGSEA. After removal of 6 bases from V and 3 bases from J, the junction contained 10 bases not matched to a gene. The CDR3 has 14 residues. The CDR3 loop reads CSVEGAGGDTEAFF. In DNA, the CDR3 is TGCAGCGTCGAGGGGGCAGGCGGGGACACTGAAGCTTTCTTT.

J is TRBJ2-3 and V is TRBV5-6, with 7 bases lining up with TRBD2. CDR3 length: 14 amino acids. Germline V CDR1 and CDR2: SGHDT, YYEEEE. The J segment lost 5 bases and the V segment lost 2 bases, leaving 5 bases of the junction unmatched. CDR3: CASSFGGGGDTQYF. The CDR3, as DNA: TGTGCCAGCAGCTTCGGCGGGGGAGGAGATACGCAGTATTTT.